These 27 T cell receptor beta chains were all obtained from the same sample, sequenced in a study of blood T cell repertoires in COVID-19. TCRdb's table, derived via immunoSEQ multiplex PCR, lists solely in-frame clones and lacks some. Of more than 140,000 clones in the sample, more than 70% are singletons; the top ten hold 7.5% to 8.5%. What was sequenced was peripheral blood. The source of these receptors is a woman aged 55-70 years with acute or convalescent COVID-19.

The chain employs TRBV27 and TRBJ2-1; 7 bases agree with TRBD2. V lost 6 bases to trimming and J lost 3 bases; unmatched junction nucleotides: 8. Germline assignment: CDR1 MNHEY and CDR2 SMNVEV (reference sequence). The CDR3 consists of 15 residues. CDR3 sequence reads: CASSPAAGVYNEQFF. CDR3 DNA sequence: TGTGCCAGCAGCCCTGCGGCGGGGGTCTACAATGAGCAGTTCTTC.

This chain connects TRBV18 to TRBJ2-7; no firm D call. The CDR3 contains 13 residues. V was cut by 3 bases and J by 4 bases, with 10 bases left in between. Germline CDR1 KGHSH, CDR2 LQKENI. CDR3 bases: TGTGCCAGCTCACCGGGCTCCCCTTACGAGCAGTACTTC. Translated, it gives CASSPGSPYEQYF.

A remark on this clone: The sample has other DNA sequences that encode this CDR3 too. This sequence joins TRBV7-9 and TRBJ2-7; a possible D gene is TRBD1 (6 bases). This CDR3 is 14 amino acids long. CDR1 SEHNR and CDR2 FQNEAQ come from the germline V gene (reference sequence). V lost 3 bases and J lost 3, with 12 bases in between. CDR3 protein: CASSLLGADYEQYF. The DNA for the CDR3 is TGTGCCAGCAGCTTGCTGGGGGCCGACTACGAGCAGTACTTC.

This chain joins TRBV7-9 and TRBJ2-1, with D perhaps matching TRBD1 (6 bases). Between the trimmed V and J ends, which lost 5 bases and 3 bases, there was a span of 17 bases. CDR1 and CDR2 from the germline V gene are SEHNR and FQNEAQ (reference sequence). The CDR3 runs to 16 residues. DNA for the CDR3: TGTGCCAGCAGCGCAAGTACCGGGACACGCTACAATGAGCAGTTCTTC. Translated, it gives CASSASTGTRYNEQFF.

The V call is TRBV5-1, the J call TRBJ2-7, with a tentative D call TRBD2 (7 bases). Trimming took off 7 bases at V and 0 bases at J, with 14 bases between the two ends. Germline CDR1 SGHRS, CDR2 YFSETQ. The CDR3 runs 14 residues. Here the CDR3 reads CASGGEGGSYEQYF. Here the CDR3 DNA reads TGCGCCAGCGGAGGGGAGGGGGGCTCCTACGAGCAGTACTTC.

The chain has TRBV29-1 and TRBJ2-3; the match to TRBD1 covers 8 bases. The CDR3 has 14 residues. Trimming at V came to 8 bases and at J to 2 bases, leaving 9 bases not matched to a gene. Looked up from germline, CDR1 is SQVTM and CDR2 is ANQGSEA. In nucleotides, the CDR3 is TGCAGCAAACCCAGGGGGCGGTTCACAGATACGCAGTATTTT. As protein: CSKPRGRFTDTQYF.

V usage is TRBV5-4 and J usage is TRBJ2-2, with unresolved D. Trimming stripped 0 bases from V and 4 bases from J, with 4 bases between. In germline, CDR1 is SGHNT, CDR2 YYREEE (reference sequence). The CDR3 runs 13 residues. The CDR3 reads CASSLGLTGELFF. The CDR3 DNA is TGTGCCAGCAGCTTGGGGCTCACCGGGGAGCTGTTTTTT.

V gene TRBV6-6 combines with J gene TRBJ2-7; 8 bases line up with TRBD1. V dropped 6 bases and J dropped 6; count of bases not matched to a gene: 10. The CDR3 has 14 residues. CDR1 MNHNY and CDR2 SVGAGI come from the germline V gene (reference sequence). The CDR3 spells CASRHPGQASEQYF. The CDR3 nucleotides are TGTGCCAGCAGACATCCGGGACAGGCAAGCGAGCAGTACTTC.

V usage is TRBV7-8 and J usage is TRBJ2-2; D might be TRBD1 (6 bases). Germline CDR1 reads SGHVS; CDR2 reads FQNEAQ. Trimming left V 0 bases short and J 5 bases short, with 13 bases between. CDR3 length equals 16 residues. This chain's CDR3 is CASSLAGRGRTGELFF. CDR3 coding DNA: TGTGCCAGCAGCTTAGCGGGCAGGGGTAGAACCGGGGAGCTGTTTTTT.

The rearrangement joins TRBV6-4 to TRBJ2-3, with 13 bases lining up with TRBD2. This CDR3 contains 16 residues. The V gene's germline CDR1 is MRHNA and CDR2 SNTAGT. With V trimmed by 5 bases and J by 5 bases, 7 bases remained unmatched. CDR3 loop: CASSPTSGGAGDTQYF. The DNA for the CDR3 is TGTGCCAGCAGTCCTACTAGCGGGGGGGCCGGAGATACGCAGTATTTT.

In its sample, this clone was seen once. J is TRBJ2-3 and V is TRBV10-1; D may be TRBD2 (6 bases). The V end was cut by 8 bases, the J end by 1 base, with 13 bases between. This CDR3 is built from 14 residues. Germline assignment: CDR1 WNHNN and CDR2 SYGVQD (reference sequence). CDR3 bases: TGCGCCAGCGCGGGTAGCGGTCGCACAGATACGCAGTATTTT. Translating it yields CASAGSGRTDTQYF.

V gene TRBV7-2 combines with J gene TRBJ1-1, with 8 bases fitting TRBD1. Trimming cost V 5 bases and J 6 bases; bases outside gene matches: 8. Germline-derived CDR1 and CDR2 are SGHTA and FQGNSA. CDR3 length: 14 residues. This CDR3 is CASSPQGARPEAFF. The CDR3 DNA follows: TGTGCCAGCAGCCCCCAGGGGGCTCGGCCTGAAGCTTTCTTT. The full variable domain, rest sourced from reference TRBV7-2 and TRBJ1-1, is GAGVSQSPSNKVTEKGKDVELRCDPISGHTALYWYRQSLGQGLEFLIYFQGNSAPDKSGLPSDRFSAERTGGSVSTLTIQRTQQEDSAVYLCASSPQGARPEAFFGQGTRLTVV.

The chain uses TRBV5-6 and TRBJ2-5, with a tentative D call TRBD2 (6 bases). Germline loops: CDR1 SGHDT, CDR2 YYEEEE. The CDR3 sequence is 18 residues long. V lost 2 bases to trimming and J lost 3 bases, with 23 bases between them. The CDR3: CASSLPQNLGGFEETQYF. CDR3 coding DNA: TGTGCCAGCAGCTTACCCCAGAACCTTGGAGGGTTTGAAGAGACCCAGTACTTC.

V is TRBV20-1 and J is TRBJ2-1; 11 nucleotides agree with TRBD1. The CDR3 has 14 amino acids. The germline V gene has CDR1 DFQATT and CDR2 SNEGSKA (reference sequence). V trimming: 3 bases; J trimming: 3 bases; junction bases outside the gene matches: 1. The chain's CDR3 is CSASGTGGYNEQFF. The CDR3 DNA reads as TGCAGTGCTAGTGGGACAGGGGGCTACAATGAGCAGTTCTTC.

V and J are TRBV28 and TRBJ1-2; D gene uncertain. V lost 4 bases and J lost 3, with 12 bases in between. The germline gives CDR1 MDHEN, CDR2 SYDVKM. The CDR3 sequence is 14 residues long. The CDR3 reads CASSSGPGYYGYTF. The CDR3 bases are TGTGCCAGCAGTTCCGGGCCGGGGTACTATGGCTACACCTTC.

The chain links TRBV10-3 to TRBJ2-7, with TRBD1 identical over 7 bases. CDR3 size: 15 residues. Germline CDR1 reads ENHRY; CDR2 reads SYGVKD. V gave up 7 bases and J gave up 2 bases; unmatched junction bases: 11. CDR3: CAIKESGQAAYEQYF. In DNA, the CDR3 is TGTGCCATCAAAGAAAGCGGACAGGCCGCCTACGAGCAGTACTTC.

V and J are TRBV5-1 and TRBJ1-2, with TRBD1 matching 9 bases. Germline values: CDR1 SGHRS, CDR2 YFSETQ. This CDR3 has 14 amino acids. V lost 3 bases and J lost 7; bases outside the gene matches: 7. The CDR3 loop is CASSSGTGRGGYTF. The DNA for the CDR3 is TGCGCCAGCAGCTCTGGGACAGGGCGAGGTGGCTACACCTTC. The variable domain in full, with the rest retrieved from reference TRBV5-1 and TRBJ1-2, is KAGVTQTPRYLIKTRGQQVTLSCSPISGHRSVSWYQQTPGQGLQFLFEYFSETQRNKGNFPGRFSGRQFSNSRSEMNVSTLELGDSALYLCASSSGTGRGGYTFGSGTRLTVV.

V usage is TRBV7-9 and J usage is TRBJ2-1; TRBD2 matches at 10 bases. The length of the CDR3 is 14 residues. Germline V gene lookup returns CDR1 SEHNR and CDR2 FQNEAQ (reference sequence). Losses at the gene ends were 8 bases for V and 7 bases for J; bases not matched to a gene: 8. The CDR3 region is CASSWTSGFNEQFF. Written as DNA, the CDR3 is TGTGCCAGCTCATGGACTAGCGGCTTTAATGAGCAGTTCTTC. Full variable domain (outside the CDR3, taken from reference TRBV7-9 and TRBJ2-1): DTGVSQNPRHKITKRGQNVTFRCDPISEHNRLYWYRQTLGQGPEFLTYFQNEAQLEKSRLLSDRFSAERPKGSFSTLEIQRTEQGDSAMYLCASSWTSGFNEQFFGPGTRLTVL.

The chain links TRBV30 to TRBJ1-1; D possibly corresponds to TRBD1 (5 bases). Germline V gene lookup returns CDR1 GTSNPN and CDR2 SVGIG (reference sequence). Trimming cost V 0 bases and J 10 bases, with 15 bases left between them. CDR3 length equals 13 residues. As DNA, the CDR3 is TGTGCCTGGAGTGTACTTGAAGGGGCTTTAGCTTTCTTT. Amino acid sequence: CAWSVLEGALAFF.

The chain links TRBV7-6 to TRBJ2-5, with D hard to call. Trimming removed 3 bases at V and 1 base at J, with 6 bases between. The length of the CDR3 is 13 residues. In germline, CDR1 is SGHVS, CDR2 FNYEAQ. The CDR3 nucleotides are TGTGCCAGCAGCTTTACCGGCCAAGAGACCCAGTACTTC. Its translation: CASSFTGQETQYF. The full variable domain, rest sourced from reference TRBV7-6 and TRBJ2-5, is GAGVSQSPRYKVTKRGQDVALRCDPISGHVSLYWYRQALGQGPEFLTYFNYEAQQDKSGLPNDRFSAERPEGSISTLTIQRTEQRDSAMYRCASSFTGQETQYFGPGTRLLVL.

The chain links TRBV30 to TRBJ2-6, with 9 bases aligning to TRBD1. V was clipped by 3 bases and J by 4 bases; unmatched bases: 16. Germline-derived CDR1 and CDR2 are GTSNPN and SVGIG (reference sequence). This CDR3 is 19 amino acids long. In DNA form, the CDR3 reads TGTGCCTGGAGAGCTTTCGGACAGGGGAAAGTCGTAGGGGCCAACGTCCTGACTTTC. It encodes CAWRAFGQGKVVGANVLTF.

The gene calls are TRBV19 and TRBJ1-2; 8 bases line up with TRBD1. The germline CDR1 and CDR2 sequences are LNHDA and SQIVND (reference sequence). Germline trimming cut 5 bases from V and 3 bases from J; bases unmatched to any gene: 5. The CDR3 extends over 14 amino acids. CDR3 DNA: TGTGCCAGTAGTCTATCAGGGGGCGACTATGGCTACACCTTC. Encoded protein: CASSLSGGDYGYTF.

The chain uses TRBV29-1 and TRBJ2-2; the match to TRBD1 covers 8 bases. Per the germline V gene, CDR1 is SQVTM and CDR2 is ANQGSEA. V lost 3 bases to trimming and J lost 3 bases; unmatched junction nucleotides: 3. This CDR3 contains 14 residues. The CDR3, as DNA: TGCAGCGTTGATCAGGGGGCAGACACCGGGGAGCTGTTTTTT. Translated: CSVDQGADTGELFF.

J is TRBJ1-1 and V is TRBV6-2 or TRBV6-3, with TRBD1 as a possible D gene (5 bases). CDR1 MNHEY and CDR2 SVGEGT come from the germline V gene. V lost 5 bases and J 3 bases, leaving 13 bases between the germline ends. CDR3 length: 14 amino acids. This CDR3 reads CASSAQGFYTEAFF. Here the CDR3 DNA reads TGTGCCAGCAGTGCTCAGGGTTTCTACACTGAAGCTTTCTTT.

This sequence joins TRBV19 and TRBJ2-1, with TRBD1 as a possible D gene (6 bases). Germline loops: CDR1 LNHDA, CDR2 SQIVND (reference sequence). The CDR3 runs to 13 residues. V was cut by 3 bases and J by 10 bases, with 13 bases left in between. This chain's CDR3 is CASSIGGAYEQFF. The CDR3 DNA reads TGTGCCAGTAGTATTGGGGGCGCGTACGAGCAGTTCTTC.

This clone was seen a handful of times. This rearrangement joins TRBV6-2 or TRBV6-3 to TRBJ2-6; 8 bases map to TRBD2. Germline CDR1 is MNHEY and CDR2 is SVGEGT. The ends lost 0 bases at V and 2 bases at J; junction bases unmatched: 6. The CDR3 length is 18 residues. CDR3 loop: CASSYSSSGWTGANVLTF. CDR3 DNA: TGTGCCAGCAGTTACTCCTCTAGCGGGTGGACTGGGGCCAACGTCCTGACTTTC.

This sequence joins TRBV12-5 and TRBJ1-1; weak D call: TRBD1 (6 bases). CDR1 and CDR2 from the germline V gene are LGHNT and FRNRAP. Trimming removed 7 bases at V and 0 bases at J, with 15 bases between. The CDR3 runs to 15 residues. Here the CDR3 reads CASALSTGLNTEAFF. In DNA, the CDR3 is TGTGCTAGTGCCCTATCGACAGGTTTGAACACTGAAGCTTTCTTT. Combining the CDR3 with reference TRBV12-5 and TRBJ1-1 gives the whole variable domain DARVTQTPRHKVTEMGQEVTMRCQPILGHNTVFWYRQTMMQGLELLAYFRNRAPLDDSGMPKDRFSAEMPDATLATLKIQPSEPRDSAVYFCASALSTGLNTEAFFGQGTRLTVV.